The source of this T cell receptor beta chain is a study of T cells in Graves' hyperthyroidism and ophthalmopathy. In the ophthalmopathy cohort, Clinical Activity Score was at least 3, NOSPECS grade at least 4, and duration under 3 months. Researchers barred patients who had uncontrolled infection, other autoimmune disease, pregnancy or lactation. The V gene end was trimmed by 6 bases and the J gene end by 2 bases; junction bases not matched to a gene: 4. The CDR3 length is 15 residues. Of note for this clonotype: The target antigen is unknown.

Amplification of TCR beta CDR3 regions used RNA as the template. With the HTBI primer set, the TCR CDR3 went through a first round of RT-PCR. TCRdb redid the calling of the multiplex PCR reads with MiXCR, one entry per CDR3 protein. Altogether around 520,000 distinct CDR3 sequences are present, around 22% being singletons, with the ten largest covering 10% to 12%. Findings of the study overall: Progression to ophthalmopathy was predicted a median of about six months early.

The chain is built from TRBV12-3 or TRBV12-4 and TRBJ2-7; 13 positions agree with TRBD2. The receptor was isolated from a woman aged 25 to 45 with Graves' ophthalmopathy. Material for sequencing was blood. The CDR3 coding sequence is TGTGCCAGCAGAGGCGGGACTAGCGGGACCTACGAGCAGTACTTC. As protein: CASRGGTSGTYEQYF.